This T cell receptor beta chain was recovered during a study of Ad26.COV2.S vaccination and SARS-CoV-2 variants. As for the study in general: The study gave Ad26.COV2.S intramuscularly, once or twice 56 days apart.

CDR3 length: 13 residues. Germline V gives CDR1 LGHDT, CDR2 YNNKEL (reference sequence). The germline V and J ends were trimmed by 0 bases and 8 bases, with 9 bases remaining between them. Using immunoSEQ multiplex PCR, the repertoire was profiled, and TCRdb retains in-frame clones only, with some absent. Here the sample spans about 390,000 clones, approximately 91% being singletons. Treatment of the sample: around 19 received Ad26.COV2.S at low or high dose, single or two shots; 5 received placebo; per-sample allocation not given. Sampling took place 63 days after the first vaccine or placebo injection.

The clonotype originates from a person aged 18-65 years who received the Ad26.COV2.S COVID-19 vaccine or a placebo. The material was peripheral blood, obtained in a trial of Ad26.COV2.S vaccine versus placebo. The chain links TRBV3-1 (or the pseudogene TRBV3-2) to TRBJ2-3; D is ambiguous. CDR3 region: CASSQDNIGTQYF. As DNA, the CDR3 is TGTGCCAGCAGCCAAGATAACATTGGTACGCAGTATTTT.